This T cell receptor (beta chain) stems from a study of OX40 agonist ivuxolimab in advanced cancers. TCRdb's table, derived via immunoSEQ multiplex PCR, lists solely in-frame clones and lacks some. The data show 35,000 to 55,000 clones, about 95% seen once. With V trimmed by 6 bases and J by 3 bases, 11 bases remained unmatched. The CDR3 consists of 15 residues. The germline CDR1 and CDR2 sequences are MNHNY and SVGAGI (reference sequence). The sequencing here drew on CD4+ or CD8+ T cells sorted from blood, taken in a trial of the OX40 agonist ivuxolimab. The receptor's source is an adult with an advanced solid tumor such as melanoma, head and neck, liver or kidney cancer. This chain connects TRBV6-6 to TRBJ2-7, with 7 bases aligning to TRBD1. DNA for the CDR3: TGTGCCAGCAGCACAACCCGACAGGGAAGCTACGAGCAGTACTTC. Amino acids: CASSTTRQGSYEQYF.